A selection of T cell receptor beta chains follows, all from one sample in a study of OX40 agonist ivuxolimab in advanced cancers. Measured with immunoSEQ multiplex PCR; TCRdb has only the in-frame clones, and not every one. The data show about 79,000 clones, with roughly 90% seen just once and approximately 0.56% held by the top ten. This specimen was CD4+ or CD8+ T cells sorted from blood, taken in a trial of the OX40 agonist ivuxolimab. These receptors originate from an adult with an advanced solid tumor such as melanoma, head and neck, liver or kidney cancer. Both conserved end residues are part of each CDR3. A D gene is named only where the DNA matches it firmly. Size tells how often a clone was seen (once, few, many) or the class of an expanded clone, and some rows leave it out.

DNA: TGTGCCAGCAGCAGTCTAGCGGGAGAGGGTGAGCAGTTCTTC
CDR3: CASSSLAGEGEQFF
D: TRBD2
J: TRBJ2-1
size: NA
V: TRBV11-3

DNA: TGCGCCAGCAGCCCCACACAGGGGGGGACAGATACGCAGTATTTT
CDR3: CASSPTQGGTDTQYF
D: NA
J: TRBJ2-3
size: NA
V: TRBV5-1

DNA: TGTGCCAGCAGCTCCTCAATACCCGGACACAGCACAGATACGCAGTATTTT
CDR3: CASSSSIPGHSTDTQYF
D: NA
J: TRBJ2-3
size: NA
V: TRBV7-3

DNA: TGTGCCAGCAGCGCGGGGGACAGGGACCACGAGCAGTACTTC
CDR3: CASSAGDRDHEQYF
D: TRBD1
J: TRBJ2-7
size: NA
V: TRBV9

DNA: TGTGCCAGCAGCTTGACAGGGGGCGCCGCCTACAATGAGCAGTTCTTC
CDR3: CASSLTGGAAYNEQFF
D: TRBD1
J: TRBJ2-1
size: NA
V: TRBV11-2

DNA: TGTGCCAGTCGGACAGGGCTTCAAACTTACAATGAGCAGTTCTTC
CDR3: CASRTGLQTYNEQFF
D: TRBD1
J: TRBJ2-1
size: once
V: TRBV7-8

DNA: TGTGCCAGCAGCCCGGACAGTGCTGCAACTAATGAAAAACTGTTTTTT
CDR3: CASSPDSAATNEKLFF
D: NA
J: TRBJ1-4
size: once
V: TRBV5-4

DNA: TGTGCCACGACTAGCGGGAGGACAGATACGCAGTATTTT
CDR3: CATTSGRTDTQYF
D: TRBD2
J: TRBJ2-3
size: NA
V: TRBV10-3

DNA: TGCGCCAGCAGCTCAGCGGGAGTGCATAGCGAGCAGTACTTC
CDR3: CASSSAGVHSEQYF
D: TRBD2
J: TRBJ2-7
size: NA
V: TRBV5-1

DNA: TGTGCCAGCAGCTTAGGGACTAGCGGGATGAATGAGCAGTTCTTC
CDR3: CASSLGTSGMNEQFF
D: TRBD2
J: TRBJ2-1
size: NA
V: TRBV5-4

DNA: TGTGCCAGCACCGGGACATTCCCAGATACGCAGTATTTT
CDR3: CASTGTFPDTQYF
D: NA
J: TRBJ2-3
size: NA
V: TRBV5-4

DNA: TGTGCCAGCACCCTGGACAGGTCCCCGCCTGAGCAGTACTTC
CDR3: CASTLDRSPPEQYF
D: TRBD1
J: TRBJ2-7
size: NA
V: TRBV11-1

DNA: TGTGCCAGCTCAGCGACAGCGAGCAATGAGCAGTTCTTC
CDR3: CASSATASNEQFF
D: NA
J: TRBJ2-1
size: NA
V: TRBV18

DNA: TGTGCCAGCAGTTCTACGTGGGAAGGGGATACGCAGTATTTT
CDR3: CASSSTWEGDTQYF
D: NA
J: TRBJ2-3
size: NA
V: TRBV5-4

DNA: TGTGCCAGCAGCCGACCGGGACAGAACACAGATACGCAGTATTTT
CDR3: CASSRPGQNTDTQYF
D: TRBD1
J: TRBJ2-3
size: NA
V: TRBV28

DNA: TGTGCCTGGAGTGCTTGGGGGGGAGAGGGGTTCTTT
CDR3: CAWSAWGGEGFF
D: NA
J: TRBJ1-1
size: NA
V: TRBV30

DNA: TGCGCCAGCAGCCCCGGACGGCGGTACCAAGAGACCCAGTACTTC
CDR3: CASSPGRRYQETQYF
D: NA
J: TRBJ2-5
size: NA
V: TRBV5-1

DNA: TGTGCCAGTAGTTCGGACAGGCCTCGGGACACTGAAGCTTTCTTT
CDR3: CASSSDRPRDTEAFF
D: TRBD1
J: TRBJ1-1
size: NA
V: TRBV19

DNA: TGTGCCAGCAGCTCCGGTGGGAGGAGGAGCACCGGGGAGCTGTTTTTT
CDR3: CASSSGGRRSTGELFF
D: NA
J: TRBJ2-2
size: NA
V: TRBV5-4

DNA: TGTGCCAGCAGTTCGTGGGGCCCCCAGCATTTT
CDR3: CASSSWGPQHF
D: NA
J: TRBJ1-5
size: NA
V: TRBV28

DNA: TGTGCCAGCAGCGTACCCCATAACTATGGCTACACCTTC
CDR3: CASSVPHNYGYTF
D: NA
J: TRBJ1-2
size: NA
V: TRBV9

DNA: TGTGCCAGCAGCAAATGGACAGGGGGATCTCAAGAGACCCAGTACTTC
CDR3: CASSKWTGGSQETQYF
D: NA
J: TRBJ2-5
size: NA
V: TRBV21-1

DNA: TGTGCCAGCAGCTTAGTATCTCTCCAGGGCTCAGAGACCCAGTACTTC
CDR3: CASSLVSLQGSETQYF
D: NA
J: TRBJ2-5
size: NA
V: TRBV7-2

DNA: TGTGCCAGCACCCCCGTGGGGCAGGGTAAGGCTTTCTTT
CDR3: CASTPVGQGKAFF
D: NA
J: TRBJ1-1
size: NA
V: TRBV27

DNA: TGCGCCAGCAGCTTGTCTAGCGCGAACACCGGGGAGCTGTTTTTT
CDR3: CASSLSSANTGELFF
D: NA
J: TRBJ2-2
size: NA
V: TRBV5-1

DNA: TGTGCCAGCAGCTTAGTCCTAAGGTACTACGAGCAGTACTTC
CDR3: CASSLVLRYYEQYF
D: NA
J: TRBJ2-7
size: NA
V: TRBV7-2

DNA: TGTGCCAGCAGGAGGACAGGGGATGGTGAGCAGTTCTTC
CDR3: CASRRTGDGEQFF
D: TRBD1
J: TRBJ2-1
size: NA
V: TRBV6-5

DNA: TGTGCCAGCAACTCCCAGAGGGACTTCCGCCGGGGGCTCTCTGGGGCCAACGTCCTGACTTTC
CDR3: CASNSQRDFRRGLSGANVLTF
D: NA
J: TRBJ2-6
size: once
V: TRBV21-1

DNA: TGTGCCAGCTCAACCCGAGAGTCGAACACTGAAGCTTTCTTT
CDR3: CASSTRESNTEAFF
D: NA
J: TRBJ1-1
size: NA
V: TRBV18

DNA: TGTGCCAGCAGCTCCAGACACAGGGCCTACGAGCAGTACTTC
CDR3: CASSSRHRAYEQYF
D: NA
J: TRBJ2-7
size: NA
V: TRBV5-8